This T cell receptor (beta chain) was sequenced for a study of T cell repertoires in cytomegalovirus infection. Whole-study context: Alongside well-studied HLA-B-restricted CMV epitopes, recently identified HLA-C-restricted CMV epitopes were also used. Both CMV infection and a matching HLA type were indicated by public TCR beta signatures.

The length of the CDR3 is 15 residues. V lost 6 bases and J lost 2, with 11 bases in between. Germline V gene lookup returns CDR1 SGHAT and CDR2 FQDESV (reference sequence). From the reads, TCRdb called clonotypes with MiXCR, one entry per CDR3 protein. The data show fewer than 650,000 distinct CDR3 sequences, under 45% seen once. Whole-study findings and limits: The study identified carriers of CMV plus the relevant HLA from cumulative public TCR beta family frequency. The ex vivo response was dominated by HLA-C-restricted CMV-specific TCR beta clonotypes.

Points on this clonotype: Its antigen remains unknown.

The source material was cultured PBMCs, sampled from culture after CMV antigen stimulation. The chain couples TRBV11-1 to TRBJ2-6, with D possibly TRBD2 on 5 matching bases. The receptor's source is a human donor in good health (CMV status not recorded). Some clones in this sample may be carry-over from other donors' samples. CDR3 region: CASRLHGAGANVLTF. As DNA, the CDR3 is TGTGCCAGCAGGTTGCACGGGGCTGGGGCCAACGTCCTGACTTTC.